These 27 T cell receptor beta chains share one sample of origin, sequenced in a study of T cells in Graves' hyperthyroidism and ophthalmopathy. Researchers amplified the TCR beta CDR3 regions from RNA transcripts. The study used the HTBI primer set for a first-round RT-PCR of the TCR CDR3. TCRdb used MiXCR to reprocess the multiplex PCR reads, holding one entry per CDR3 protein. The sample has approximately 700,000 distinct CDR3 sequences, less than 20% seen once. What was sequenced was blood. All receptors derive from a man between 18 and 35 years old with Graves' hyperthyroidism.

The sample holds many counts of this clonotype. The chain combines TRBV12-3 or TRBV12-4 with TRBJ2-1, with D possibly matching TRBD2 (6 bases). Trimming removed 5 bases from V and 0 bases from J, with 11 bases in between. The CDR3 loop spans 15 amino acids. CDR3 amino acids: CASSPDGSSYNEQFF. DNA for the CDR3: TGTGCCAGCAGTCCGGACGGGAGCTCCTACAATGAGCAGTTCTTC.

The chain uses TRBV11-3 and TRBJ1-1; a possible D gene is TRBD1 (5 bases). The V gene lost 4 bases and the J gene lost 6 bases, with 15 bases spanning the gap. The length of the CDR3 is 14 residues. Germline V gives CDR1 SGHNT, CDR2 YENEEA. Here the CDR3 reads CASSSRGRMSEAFF. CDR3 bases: TGTGCCAGCAGCTCAAGGGGACGGATGTCTGAAGCTTTCTTT.

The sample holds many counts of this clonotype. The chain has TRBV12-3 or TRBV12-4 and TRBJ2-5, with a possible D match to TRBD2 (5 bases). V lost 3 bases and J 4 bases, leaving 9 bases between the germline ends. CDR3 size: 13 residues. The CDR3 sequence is CASSFGLIETQYF. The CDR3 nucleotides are TGTGCCAGCAGTTTTGGACTCATAGAGACCCAGTACTTC.

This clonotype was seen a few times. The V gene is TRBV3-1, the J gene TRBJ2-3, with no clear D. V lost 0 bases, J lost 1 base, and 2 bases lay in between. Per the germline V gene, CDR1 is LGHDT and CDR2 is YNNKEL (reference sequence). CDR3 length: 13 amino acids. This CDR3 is CASSQEGTDTQYF. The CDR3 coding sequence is TGTGCCAGCAGCCAAGAGGGCACAGATACGCAGTATTTT.

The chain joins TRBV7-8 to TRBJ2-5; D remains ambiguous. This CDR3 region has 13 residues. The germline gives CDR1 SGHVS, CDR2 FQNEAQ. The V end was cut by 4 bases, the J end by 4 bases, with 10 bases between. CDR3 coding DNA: TGTGCCAGCAGCTCCCCCGGCATAGAGACCCAGTACTTC. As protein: CASSSPGIETQYF.

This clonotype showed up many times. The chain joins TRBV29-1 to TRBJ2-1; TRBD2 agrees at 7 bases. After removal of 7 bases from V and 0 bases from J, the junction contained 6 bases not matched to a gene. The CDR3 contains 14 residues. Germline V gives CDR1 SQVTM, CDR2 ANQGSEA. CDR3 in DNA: TGCAGCGGCGGGGCGGGAGCCTCCTACAATGAGCAGTTCTTC. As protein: CSGGAGASYNEQFF.

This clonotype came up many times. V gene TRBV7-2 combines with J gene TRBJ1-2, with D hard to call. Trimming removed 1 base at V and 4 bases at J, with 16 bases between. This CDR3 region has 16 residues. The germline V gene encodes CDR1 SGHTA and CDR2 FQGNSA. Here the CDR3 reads CASSLETSPAGYGYTF. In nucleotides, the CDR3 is TGTGCCAGCAGCTTAGAAACGTCCCCGGCTGGCTATGGCTACACCTTC.

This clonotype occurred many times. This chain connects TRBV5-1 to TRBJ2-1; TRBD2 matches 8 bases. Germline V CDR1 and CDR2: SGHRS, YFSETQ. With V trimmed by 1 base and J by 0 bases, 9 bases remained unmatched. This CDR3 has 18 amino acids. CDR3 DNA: TGCGCCAGCAGCTTGAGCTTTGGAGCGGGAGCCTCCTACAATGAGCAGTTCTTC. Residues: CASSLSFGAGASYNEQFF. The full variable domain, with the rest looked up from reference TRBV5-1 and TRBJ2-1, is KAGVTQTPRYLIKTRGQQVTLSCSPISGHRSVSWYQQTPGQGLQFLFEYFSETQRNKGNFPGRFSGRQFSNSRSEMNVSTLELGDSALYLCASSLSFGAGASYNEQFFGPGTRLTVL.

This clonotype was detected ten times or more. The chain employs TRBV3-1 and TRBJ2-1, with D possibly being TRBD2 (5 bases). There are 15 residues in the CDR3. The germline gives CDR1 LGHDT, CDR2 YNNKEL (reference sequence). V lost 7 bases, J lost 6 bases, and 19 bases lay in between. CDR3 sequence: CASTSLTSGPNEQFF. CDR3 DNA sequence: TGTGCCAGCACTTCACTTACCAGCGGACCCAATGAGCAGTTCTTC.

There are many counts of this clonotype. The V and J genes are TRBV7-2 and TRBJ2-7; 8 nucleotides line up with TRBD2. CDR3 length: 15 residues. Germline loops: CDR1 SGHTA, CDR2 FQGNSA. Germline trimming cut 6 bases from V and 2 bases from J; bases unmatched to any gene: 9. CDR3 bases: TGTGCCAGCAGTCCAGGACTAGCTCAAACCTACGAGCAGTACTTC. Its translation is CASSPGLAQTYEQYF.

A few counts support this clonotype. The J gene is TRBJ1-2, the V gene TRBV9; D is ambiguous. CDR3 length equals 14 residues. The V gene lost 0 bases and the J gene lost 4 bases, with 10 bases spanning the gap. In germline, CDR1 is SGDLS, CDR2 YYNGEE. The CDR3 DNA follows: TGTGCCAGCAGCGTAGGCAGGTCGTTCTATGGCTACACCTTC. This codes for CASSVGRSFYGYTF.

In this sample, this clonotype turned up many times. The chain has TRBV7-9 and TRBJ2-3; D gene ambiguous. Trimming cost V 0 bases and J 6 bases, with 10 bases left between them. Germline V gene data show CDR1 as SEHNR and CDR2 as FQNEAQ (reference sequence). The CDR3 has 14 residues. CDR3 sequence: CASSLASTPDTQYF. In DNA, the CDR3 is TGTGCCAGCAGCTTAGCCAGTACTCCGGATACGCAGTATTTT.

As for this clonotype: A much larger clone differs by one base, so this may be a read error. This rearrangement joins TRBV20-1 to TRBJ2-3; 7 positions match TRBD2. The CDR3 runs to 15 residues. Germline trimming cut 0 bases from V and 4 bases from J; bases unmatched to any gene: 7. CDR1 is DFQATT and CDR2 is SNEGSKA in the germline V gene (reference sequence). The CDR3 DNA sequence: TGCAGTGCTAGAGATCTCGGCGGGAGAGCAGATACGCAGTATTTT. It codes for CSARDLGGRADTQYF.

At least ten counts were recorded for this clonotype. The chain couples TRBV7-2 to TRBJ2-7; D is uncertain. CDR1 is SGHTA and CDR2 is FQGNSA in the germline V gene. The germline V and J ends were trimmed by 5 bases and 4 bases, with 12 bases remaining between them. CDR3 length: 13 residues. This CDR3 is CASSLLEVYEQYF. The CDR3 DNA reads TGTGCCAGCAGCCTACTCGAGGTTTACGAGCAGTACTTC. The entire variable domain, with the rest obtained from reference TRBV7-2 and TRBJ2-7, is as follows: GAGVSQSPSNKVTEKGKDVELRCDPISGHTALYWYRQSLGQGLEFLIYFQGNSAPDKSGLPSDRFSAERTGGSVSTLTIQRTQQEDSAVYLCASSLLEVYEQYFGPGTRLTVT.

CDR3 DNA: TGCGCCAGCAGCTTGGAGGGGACCGGTGGCTACACCTTC. Amino acids: CASSLEGTGGYTF. V is TRBV5-1 and J is TRBJ1-2; weak D call: TRBD1 (5 bases). Trimming took 0 bases from V and 7 from J, leaving 10 bases between them. This CDR3 contains 13 residues. Germline V lookup: CDR1 SGHRS, CDR2 YFSETQ.

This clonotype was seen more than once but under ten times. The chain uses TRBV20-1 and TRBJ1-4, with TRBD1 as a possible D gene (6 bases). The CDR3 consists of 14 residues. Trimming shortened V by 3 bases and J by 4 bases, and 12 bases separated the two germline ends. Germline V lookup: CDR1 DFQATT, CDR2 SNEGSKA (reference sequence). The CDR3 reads CSASTGHINEKLFF. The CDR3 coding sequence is TGCAGTGCTAGTACGGGACACATTAATGAAAAACTGTTTTTT.

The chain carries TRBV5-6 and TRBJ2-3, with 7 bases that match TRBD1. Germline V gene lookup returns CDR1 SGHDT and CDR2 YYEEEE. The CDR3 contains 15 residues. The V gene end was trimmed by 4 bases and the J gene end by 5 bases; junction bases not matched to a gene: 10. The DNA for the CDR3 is TGTGCCAGCAGCCTTATCGCGGCAGGGGGAGATACGCAGTATTTT. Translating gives CASSLIAAGGDTQYF.

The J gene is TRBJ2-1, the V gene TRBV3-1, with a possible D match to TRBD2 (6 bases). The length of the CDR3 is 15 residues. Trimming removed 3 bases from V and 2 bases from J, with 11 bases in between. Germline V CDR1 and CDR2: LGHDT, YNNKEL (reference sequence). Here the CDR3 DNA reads TGTGCCAGCAGCCAGGGTAGCGGACCCTACAATGAGCAGTTCTTC. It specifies CASSQGSGPYNEQFF.

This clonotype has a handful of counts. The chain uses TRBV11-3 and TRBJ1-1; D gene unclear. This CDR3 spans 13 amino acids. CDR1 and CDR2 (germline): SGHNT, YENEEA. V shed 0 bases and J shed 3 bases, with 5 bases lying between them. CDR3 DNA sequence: TGTGCCAGCAGCTTAGAGCGGTACACTGAAGCTTTCTTT. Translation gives CASSLERYTEAFF.

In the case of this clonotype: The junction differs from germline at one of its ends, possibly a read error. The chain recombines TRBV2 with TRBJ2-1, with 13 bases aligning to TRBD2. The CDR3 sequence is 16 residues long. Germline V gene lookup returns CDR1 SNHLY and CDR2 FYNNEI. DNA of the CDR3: TGTGCTAGCAGTGGAGTACTAGCGGGAGGGCACAATGAGCAGTTCTTC. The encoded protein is CASSGVLAGGHNEQFF. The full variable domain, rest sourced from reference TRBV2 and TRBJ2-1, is EPEVTQTPSHQVTQMGQEVILRCVPISNHLYFYWYRQILGQKVEFLVSFYNNEISEKSEIFDDQFSVERPDGSNFTLKIRSTKLEDSAMYFCASSGVLAGGHNEQFFGPGTRLTVL.

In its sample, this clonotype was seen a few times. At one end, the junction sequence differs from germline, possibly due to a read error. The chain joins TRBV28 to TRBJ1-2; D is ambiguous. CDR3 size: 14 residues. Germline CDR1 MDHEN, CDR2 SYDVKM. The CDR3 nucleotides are TGTGCCAGCAGTTTTTCCAGGACTAACTATGGCTACGCCTTC. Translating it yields CASSFSRTNYGYAF.

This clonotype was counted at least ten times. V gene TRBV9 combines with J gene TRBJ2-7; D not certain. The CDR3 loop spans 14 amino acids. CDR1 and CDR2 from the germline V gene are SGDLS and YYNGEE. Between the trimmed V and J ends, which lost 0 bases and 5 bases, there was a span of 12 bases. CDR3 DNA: TGTGCCAGCAGCGTAGGGCCAGGTTCGGACGAGCAGTACTTC. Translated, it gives CASSVGPGSDEQYF.

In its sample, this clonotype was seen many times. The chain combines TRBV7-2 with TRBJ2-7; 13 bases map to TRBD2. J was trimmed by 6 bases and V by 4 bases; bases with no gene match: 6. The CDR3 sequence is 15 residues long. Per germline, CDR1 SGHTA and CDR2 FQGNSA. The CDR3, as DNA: TGTGCCAGCAGCTCTGGACTAGCGGGAGTCTCCGAGCAGTACTTC. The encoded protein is CASSSGLAGVSEQYF.

In DNA, the CDR3 is TGTGCCAGCTCACCGCAGATATTCTCTGGAAACACCATATATTTT. It yields the protein CASSPQIFSGNTIYF. This sequence joins TRBV18 and TRBJ1-3; the D is unclear. V was pared by 3 bases and J by 0 bases, with 9 bases between. There are 15 residues in the CDR3. The germline V gene encodes CDR1 KGHSH and CDR2 LQKENI.

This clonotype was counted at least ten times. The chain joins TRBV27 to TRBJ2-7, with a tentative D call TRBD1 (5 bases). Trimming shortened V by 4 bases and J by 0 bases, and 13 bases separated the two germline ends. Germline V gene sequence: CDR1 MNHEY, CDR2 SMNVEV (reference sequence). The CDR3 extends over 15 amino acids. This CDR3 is CASSSQVPGSYEQYF. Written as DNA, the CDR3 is TGTGCCAGCAGTTCACAGGTCCCCGGCTCCTACGAGCAGTACTTC.

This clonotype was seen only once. The CDR3 DNA is TGCAGTGCTTTTACGGGACTAGCGGGAGTGGGGGCCAGGGAGACCCAGTACTTC. Translated: CSAFTGLAGVGARETQYF. The gene calls are TRBV20-1 and TRBJ2-5; 14 bases are a match to TRBD2. Germline values: CDR1 DFQATT, CDR2 SNEGSKA (reference sequence). Germline trimming cut 5 bases from V and 5 bases from J; bases unmatched to any gene: 16. The CDR3 spans 18 residues.

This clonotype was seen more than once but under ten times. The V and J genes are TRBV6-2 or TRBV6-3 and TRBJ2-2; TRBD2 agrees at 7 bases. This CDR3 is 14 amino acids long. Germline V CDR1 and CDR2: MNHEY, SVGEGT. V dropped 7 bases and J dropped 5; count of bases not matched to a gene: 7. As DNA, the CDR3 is TGTGCCAGCACCCAAAAAGCGGGGACCGGGGAGCTGTTTTTT. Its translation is CASTQKAGTGELFF.